The T cell receptor beta chain under discussion was sequenced for a study of vaccination and CD4 T cells after COVID-19. On the study more broadly: Post-vaccine sampling followed dose two by a median around 74 days (range 14 to 241).

Noted treatment: approximately 9-day PBMC culture with coronavirus spike peptide pools or control peptides (ViraFEST assay). Peptide pools at 7.5 to 10 ug/ml, together with 10 IU/ml IL-2, were added to cultures of around 2.2 million PBMCs per well. Findings and caveats of the study: The median count of SARS-CoV-2-reactive clonotypes rose from 21 to 38, not significantly.

With the Oncomine TCR Beta short-read assay, DNA from cultured CD4+ T cells was sequenced. Genomic DNA was drawn out of CD4+ T cells grown in culture. MiXCR, run by TCRdb on the PCR reads, gives a single entry per CDR3 protein. Among approximately 7,600 distinct CDR3 sequences listed, around four fifths were seen once. This clonotype occurred once. Its specificity is not known. Sample: CD4+ T cells from blood, cultured in vitro. The sequence came from a human donor who had recovered from COVID-19.

This CDR3 reads CASSLVYTGSGGYTF. The CDR3 coding sequence is TGTGCCAGCAGCTTAGTCTATACAGGGTCCGGGGGCTACACCTTC. The genes are TRBV7-9 and TRBJ1-2, with TRBD1 as a possible D gene (6 bases). Germline V CDR1 and CDR2: SEHNR, FQNEAQ (reference sequence). V was shortened by 1 base and J by 8 bases, with 17 bases between the two germline ends. The CDR3 loop spans 15 amino acids.